The entry below gives a single T cell receptor beta chain sequence along with its context. The antigen is unknown. Clones were read by immunoSEQ multiplex PCR, and TCRdb kept only the in-frame ones, dropping some. The sample yields around 85,000 clones, about 90% seen once. This entry comes from a study of OX40 agonist ivuxolimab in advanced cancers. The CDR3 has 15 amino acids. Trimming left V 5 bases short and J 2 bases short, with 16 bases between. The germline V gene encodes CDR1 MNHEY and CDR2 SVGAGI. Study findings and constraints: What antigens the expanded peripheral T cells recognized was never established.

This clonotype was obtained from an adult with an advanced solid tumor such as melanoma, head and neck, liver or kidney cancer. The V call is TRBV6-5, the J call TRBJ2-7; maybe TRBD1 (6 bases). The sequencing here drew on CD4+ or CD8+ T cells sorted from blood, taken in a trial of the OX40 agonist ivuxolimab. CDR3 amino acids: CASSQSTGTPYEQYF. DNA of the CDR3: TGTGCCAGCAGTCAGAGCACCGGGACACCCTACGAGCAGTACTTC.